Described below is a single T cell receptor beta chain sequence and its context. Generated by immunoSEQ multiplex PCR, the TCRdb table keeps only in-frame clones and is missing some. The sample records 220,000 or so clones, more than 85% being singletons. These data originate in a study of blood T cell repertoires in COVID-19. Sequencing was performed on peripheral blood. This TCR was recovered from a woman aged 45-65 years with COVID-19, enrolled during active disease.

The CDR3 nucleotides are TGTGCCAGCAGCCCCGTAGGGGCGGGAACCACAGATACGCAGTATTTT. It specifies CASSPVGAGTTDTQYF. The rearrangement uses TRBV9 and TRBJ2-3; TRBD2 is a possible D gene (6 bases). The V end lost 4 bases, the J end lost 2 bases, and 17 bases lay between the germline ends. Per the germline V gene, CDR1 is SGDLS and CDR2 is YYNGEE. The CDR3 loop spans 16 amino acids.